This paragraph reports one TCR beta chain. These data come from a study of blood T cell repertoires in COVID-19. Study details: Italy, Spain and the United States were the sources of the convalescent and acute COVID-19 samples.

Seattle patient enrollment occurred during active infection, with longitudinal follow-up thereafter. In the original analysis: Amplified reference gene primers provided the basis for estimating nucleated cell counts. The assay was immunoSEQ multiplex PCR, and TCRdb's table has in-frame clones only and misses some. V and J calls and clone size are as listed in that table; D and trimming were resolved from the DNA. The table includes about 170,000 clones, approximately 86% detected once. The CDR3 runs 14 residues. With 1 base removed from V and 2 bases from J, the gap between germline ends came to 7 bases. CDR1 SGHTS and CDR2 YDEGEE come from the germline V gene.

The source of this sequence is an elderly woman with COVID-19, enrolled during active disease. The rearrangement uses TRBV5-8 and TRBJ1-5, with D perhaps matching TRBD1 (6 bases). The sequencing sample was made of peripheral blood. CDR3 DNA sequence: TGTGCCAGCAGCTTGAGGACAGGCAATCAGCCCCAGCATTTT. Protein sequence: CASSLRTGNQPQHF.